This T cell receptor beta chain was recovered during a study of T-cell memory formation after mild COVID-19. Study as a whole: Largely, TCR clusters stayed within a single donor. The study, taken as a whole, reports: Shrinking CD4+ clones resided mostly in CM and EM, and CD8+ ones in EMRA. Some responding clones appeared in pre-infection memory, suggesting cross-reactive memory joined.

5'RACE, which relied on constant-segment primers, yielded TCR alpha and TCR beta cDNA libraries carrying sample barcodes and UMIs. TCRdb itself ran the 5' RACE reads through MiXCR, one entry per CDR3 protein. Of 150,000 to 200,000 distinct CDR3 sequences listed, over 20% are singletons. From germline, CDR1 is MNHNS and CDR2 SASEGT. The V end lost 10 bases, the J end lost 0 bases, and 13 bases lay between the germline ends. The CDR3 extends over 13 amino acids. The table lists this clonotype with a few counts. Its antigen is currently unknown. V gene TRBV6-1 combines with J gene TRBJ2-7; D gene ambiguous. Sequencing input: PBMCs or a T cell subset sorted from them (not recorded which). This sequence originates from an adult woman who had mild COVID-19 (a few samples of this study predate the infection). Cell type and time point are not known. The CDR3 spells CAIDDGSSYEQYF. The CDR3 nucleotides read TGTGCCATCGATGACGGTAGCTCCTACGAGCAGTACTTC.